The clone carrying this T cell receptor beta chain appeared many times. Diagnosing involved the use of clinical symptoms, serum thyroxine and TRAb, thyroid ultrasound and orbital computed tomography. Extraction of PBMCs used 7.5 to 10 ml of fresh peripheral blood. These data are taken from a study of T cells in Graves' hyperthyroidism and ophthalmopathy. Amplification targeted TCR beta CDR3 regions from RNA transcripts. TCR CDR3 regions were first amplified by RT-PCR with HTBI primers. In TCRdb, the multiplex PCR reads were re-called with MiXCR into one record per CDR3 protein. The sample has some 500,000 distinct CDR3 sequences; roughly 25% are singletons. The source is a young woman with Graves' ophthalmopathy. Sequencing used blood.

CDR3 protein: CASSQTGPDQPQHF. The CDR3 nucleotides are TGCGCCAGCAGCCAGACAGGGCCCGATCAGCCCCAGCATTTT. The chain combines TRBV5-1 with TRBJ1-5; 7 bases agree with TRBD1. J gave up 5 bases and V 4 bases, and 6 bases lay outside the gene matches. CDR1 SGHRS and CDR2 YFSETQ come from the germline V gene. This CDR3 is built from 14 residues.